This T cell receptor beta chain is drawn from a study of T cells in Graves' hyperthyroidism and ophthalmopathy. Germline CDR1 reads SNHLY; CDR2 reads FYNNEI. The CDR3 extends over 14 amino acids. The V gene lost 6 bases and the J gene lost 0 bases, with 9 bases spanning the gap. TCR beta CDR3 sequences were amplified from RNA transcripts. The study used the HTBI primer set for a first-round RT-PCR of the TCR CDR3. TCRdb fed the multiplex PCR reads into MiXCR, producing one record per CDR3 protein. Of some 460,000 distinct CDR3 sequences in the sample, 15% to 18% were seen once. This clonotype originated in a young woman with Graves' hyperthyroidism. V gene TRBV2 combines with J gene TRBJ1-3; possibly TRBD1 for D (5 bases). Source material: blood. The CDR3 bases are TGTGCCAGCAGAGGGACGGTCTCTGGAAACACCATATATTTT. It is translated as CASRGTVSGNTIYF.